Listed below are T cell receptor beta chains from one sample, sequenced in a study of CD8+CD57+ T cells in acquired aplastic anemia. One entry per CDR3 protein, called by TCRdb with MiXCR from the reads. The table shows about 150,000 distinct CDR3 sequences, with about 50% occurring only once. Sequencing was done on a sample of sorted CD4+, CD8+, or CD8+CD57+ T cells (not recorded which) from PBMCs. The receptor set was obtained from a human donor with aplastic anemia. Both conserved end residues are part of each CDR3. A D gene is named only where the DNA matches it firmly. Expanded clones get a size class; other rows say once, few or many, or leave the size out.

d_call j_call clone_size v_call cdr3_nt cdr3_aa
TRBD2 TRBJ2-2 many TRBV27 TGTGCCAGCAGGGGGAGGGCCACCGGGGAGCTGTTTTTT CASRGRATGELFF
TRBD1 TRBJ2-7 . TRBV15 TGTGCCACCAGCAGAGGACAGGGTCCCTACGAGCAGTACTTC CATSRGQGPYEQYF
TRBD2 TRBJ2-7 many TRBV6-1 TGTGCCAGCAGCCCGTGGGGGGGCTCCTACGAGCAGTACTTC CASSPWGGSYEQYF
. TRBJ2-7 . TRBV2 TGTGCCAGCAGCTTGCTCCCTTACGAGCAGTACTTC CASSLLPYEQYF
TRBD2 TRBJ2-7 . TRBV19 TGTGCCAGTAGTACTTGGACTAGCGGGAGCCTCCCACCTCAGTACTTC CASSTWTSGSLPPQYF
TRBD1 TRBJ2-3 . TRBV19 TGTGCCAGTAGTATAGATCATTGGGGGACAGGGAGAACAGATACGCAGTATTTT CASSIDHWGTGRTDTQYF
TRBD2 TRBJ2-5 many TRBV11-2 TGTGCCAGCAGCTCTAGGACTAGCGCTTTCCAAGAGACCCAGTACTTC CASSSRTSAFQETQYF
. TRBJ1-2 . TRBV19 TGTGCCAGTAGGCAAGGGGATAACTATGGCTACACCTTC CASRQGDNYGYTF
TRBD1 TRBJ1-2 . TRBV7-2 TGTGCCAGCAGCTCGCTGGACAGGCGCTATGGCTACACCTTC CASSSLDRRYGYTF
TRBD1 TRBJ1-2 many TRBV10-1 TGCGCCAGCAGAGGTACCGGGACAGGAGGTCTAGCAACATATGGCTACACCTTC CASRGTGTGGLATYGYTF
. TRBJ2-7 . TRBV24-1 TGTGCCACCAGTGAAGGGTGGGGTGAGCAGTACTTC CATSEGWGEQYF
TRBD1 TRBJ1-6 many TRBV20-1 TGCAGTGCTTTTCCCCGGGACAGTGGACCGGGAGCTTCACCCCTCCACTTT CSAFPRDSGPGASPLHF
. TRBJ2-3 many TRBV6-5 TGTGCCAGCAGTTACGGAGGGGGCATGAATACGCAGTATTTT CASSYGGGMNTQYF
. TRBJ2-7 . TRBV20-1 TGCAGTGCTAGCCGGGAGTCCTACGAGCAGTACTTC CSASRESYEQYF
TRBD1 TRBJ1-1 many TRBV4-1 TGCGCCAGCAGCCAGGTTCCGGACAGGGGAAACACTGAAGCTTTCTTT CASSQVPDRGNTEAFF
. TRBJ2-7 once TRBV20-1 TGCAGTGCTAGAGAGAACGAGCAGTACTTC CSARENEQYF
. TRBJ2-7 few TRBV7-9 TGTGCCTCCGGGGTGACAGAACGGTACGAGCAGTACTTC CASGVTERYEQYF
TRBD1 TRBJ1-1 few TRBV12-5 TGTGCTAGTGGTTTGGTACGGTGGGACAGGGAGGGTCGCACTGAAGCTTTCTTT CASGLVRWDREGRTEAFF
TRBD1 TRBJ2-3 many TRBV27 TGTGCCAGCACCGGACAGGGGGCGAGCACAGATACGCAGTATTTT CASTGQGASTDTQYF
TRBD1 TRBJ1-6 . TRBV5-4 TGTGCCAGCAACCTGGACAGGGTTAGTTCACCCCTCCACTTT CASNLDRVSSPLHF